The clone carrying this T cell receptor beta chain was recorded a few times. The antigen is unknown. This record belongs to a study of blood T cells in healthy people across ages. Donation came from healthy Caucasian individuals in Russia who were aged roughly 6 to 95. Study-wide results and caveats: Expanded clonotype shifts may have been confounded, as the donors had an unknown CMV status.

The germline V gene encodes CDR1 DFQATT and CDR2 SNEGSKA (reference sequence). Trimming removed 5 bases from V and 3 bases from J; junction bases left unmatched: 8. CDR3 length: 15 residues. A sample-barcoded 5' primer and a J-beta primer mix were used in a second PCR of roughly 6 to 11 cycles. In TCRdb, the 5' RACE reads were re-called with MiXCR into one record per CDR3 protein. This table holds 800,000 or so distinct CDR3 sequences, about 59% found once. This chain joins TRBV20-1 and TRBJ2-1; TRBD2 matches 9 bases. The source material was blood. The clonotype was recovered from a man in his thirties or forties in good health. CDR3 nucleotide sequence: TGCAGTGCTCCCGTTAGCGGGGGAGACTACAATGAGCAGTTCTTC. It yields the protein CSAPVSGGDYNEQFF.